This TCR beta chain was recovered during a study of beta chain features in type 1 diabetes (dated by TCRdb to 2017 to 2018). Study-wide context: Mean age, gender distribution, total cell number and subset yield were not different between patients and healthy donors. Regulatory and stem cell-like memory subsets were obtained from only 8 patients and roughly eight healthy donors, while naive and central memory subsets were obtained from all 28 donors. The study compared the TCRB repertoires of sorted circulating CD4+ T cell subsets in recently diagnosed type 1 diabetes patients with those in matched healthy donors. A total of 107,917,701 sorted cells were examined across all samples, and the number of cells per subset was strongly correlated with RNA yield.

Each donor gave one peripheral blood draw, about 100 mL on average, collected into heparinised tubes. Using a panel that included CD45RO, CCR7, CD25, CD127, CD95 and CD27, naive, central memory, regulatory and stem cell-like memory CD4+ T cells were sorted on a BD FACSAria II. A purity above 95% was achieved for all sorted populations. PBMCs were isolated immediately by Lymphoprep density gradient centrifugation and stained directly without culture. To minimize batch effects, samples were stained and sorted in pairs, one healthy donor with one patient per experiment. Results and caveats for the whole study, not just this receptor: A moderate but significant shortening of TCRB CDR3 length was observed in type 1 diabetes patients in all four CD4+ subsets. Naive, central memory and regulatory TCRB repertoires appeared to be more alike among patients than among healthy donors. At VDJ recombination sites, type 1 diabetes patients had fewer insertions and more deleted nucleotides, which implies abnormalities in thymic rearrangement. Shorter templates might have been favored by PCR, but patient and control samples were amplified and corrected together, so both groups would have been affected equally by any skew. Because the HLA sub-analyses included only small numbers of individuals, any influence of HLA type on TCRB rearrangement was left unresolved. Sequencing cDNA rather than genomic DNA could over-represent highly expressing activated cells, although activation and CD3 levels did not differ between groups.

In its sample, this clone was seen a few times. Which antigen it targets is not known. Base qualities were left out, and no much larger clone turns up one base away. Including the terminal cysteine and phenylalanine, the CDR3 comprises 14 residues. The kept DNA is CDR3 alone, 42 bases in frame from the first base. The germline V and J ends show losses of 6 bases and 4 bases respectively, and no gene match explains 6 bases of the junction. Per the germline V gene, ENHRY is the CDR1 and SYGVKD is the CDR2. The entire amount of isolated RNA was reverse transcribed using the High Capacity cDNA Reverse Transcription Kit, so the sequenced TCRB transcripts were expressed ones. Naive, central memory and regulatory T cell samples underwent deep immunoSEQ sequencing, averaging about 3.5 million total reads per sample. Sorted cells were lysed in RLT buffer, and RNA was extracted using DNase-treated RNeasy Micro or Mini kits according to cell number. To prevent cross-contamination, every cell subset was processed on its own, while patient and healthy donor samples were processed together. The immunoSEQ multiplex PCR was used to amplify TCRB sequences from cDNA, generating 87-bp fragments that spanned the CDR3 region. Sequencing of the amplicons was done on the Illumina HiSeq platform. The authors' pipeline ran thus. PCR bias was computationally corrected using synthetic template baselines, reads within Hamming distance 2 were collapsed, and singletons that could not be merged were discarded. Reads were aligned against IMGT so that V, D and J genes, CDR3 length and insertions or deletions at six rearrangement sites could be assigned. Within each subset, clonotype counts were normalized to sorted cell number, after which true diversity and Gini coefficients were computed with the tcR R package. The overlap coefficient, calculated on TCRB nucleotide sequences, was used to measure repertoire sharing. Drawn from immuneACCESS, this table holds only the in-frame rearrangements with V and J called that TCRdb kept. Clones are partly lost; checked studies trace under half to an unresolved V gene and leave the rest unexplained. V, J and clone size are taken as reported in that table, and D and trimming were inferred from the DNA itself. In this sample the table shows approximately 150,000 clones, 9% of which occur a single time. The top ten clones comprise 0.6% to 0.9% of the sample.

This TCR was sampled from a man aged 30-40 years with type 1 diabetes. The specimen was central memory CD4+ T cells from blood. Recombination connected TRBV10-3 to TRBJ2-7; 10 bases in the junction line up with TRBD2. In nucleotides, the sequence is TGTGCCATCAGACCCGGGACTAGCGCTTACGAGCAGTACTTC. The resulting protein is CAIRPGTSAYEQYF.